This T cell receptor beta chain derives from a study of CD8+CD57+ T cells in acquired aplastic anemia (dated by TCRdb to the late 2010s). Turning to the overall study: DNA extracted from sorted CD4+ and CD8+ cells had a mean of approximately 3.5 ug, with a range of roughly 0.19 to 27.4 ug. A CD8+CD57+ expansion meant a frequency higher than the mean frequency seen in healthy subjects. Summary of the overall study and its limitations: CD8+ Simpson's diversity did not differ significantly between patients and healthy controls (P=0.060). Approximately 31 CD8+ CDR3 sequences were found in both patients and controls but appeared to be highly expressed in patients and within the immunodominant clones of the patients.

Its CDR3 holds 14 amino acids, cysteine through phenylalanine. The sequence is cut down to CDR3 DNA, 42 bases in frame from base 1. The germline V gene encodes CDR1 LNHNV and CDR2 YYDKDF (reference sequence). V and J are truncated by 5 bases and 2 bases respectively, leaving an intervening sequence of 11 bases. Genomic DNA was used as template for profiling of TCR beta VDJ combinations and CDR3 sequences. An Illumina HiSeq 2000 was the platform used for TCR repertoire sequencing. Under the source paper's analysis protocol: Repertoire assessment relied on Simpson's diversity index, CDR3 size and DJ length profiles, and TRBV/TRBJ rearrangement plots. Whichever DNA sequence was most abundant in the deep sequencing data was defined as the immunodominant clone. CDR3 amino acid sequences were screened for sharing across subjects and were compared with published repertoires and the VDJdb database. TCRdb passed the public sequencing reads through fastp at Q25 and MiXCR, retaining productive beta sequences. Rows are unified per CDR3 protein, each entry keeping the most common DNA and genes. These V and J calls originate from TCRdb's pipeline instead of the authors' own analysis. This sample gives about 58,000 distinct CDR3 sequences in total; 57% of them show up just once. The ten top clones hold 16% of the sample.

A remark on this clonotype: No cognate antigen has been identified for it. Base qualities are not provided; no much larger clone lies one nucleotide away.

Flow cytometry had shown CD8+CD57+ cell expansion in the patients selected for sequencing. Every patient had a diagnosis of severe acquired aplastic anemia based on International Study of Aplastic Anemia and Agranulocytosis and Camitta criteria. No therapy had been received by the patients at the time of blood sampling. TCR repertoires of sorted CD4+ and CD8+ blood T cells from severe aplastic anemia patients and healthy subjects were deep-sequenced in the study. Patients were enrolled in the USA under clinicaltrials.gov protocols 00001620, 01623167, 00001397, 00071045, 00081523 and 00961064. Ficoll-Paque density gradient centrifugation was used to isolate peripheral blood mononuclear cells. Before DNA extraction, CD4+ and CD8+ T cells were sorted by FACS or by magnetic beads.

Sequencing was done on a sample of sorted CD4+, CD8+, or CD8+CD57+ T cells (not recorded which) from PBMCs. The rearranged chain carries TRBV15 and TRBJ2-3, with the D assignment possibly TRBD1 or TRBD2, given 5 matching bases for each. This clonotype was obtained from a human donor with aplastic anemia. This receptor has the CDR3 CATSLGTVTDTQYF. The DNA sequence is given as TGTGCCACCAGCTTAGGGACCGTCACAGATACGCAGTATTTT.